This TCR beta chain was identified in a study of OX40 agonist ivuxolimab in advanced cancers. Overall study: As their treatment, patients were administered ivuxolimab, an agonistic anti-OX40 (CD134) antibody. Dose-escalation subjects each had hepatocellular carcinoma, melanoma, renal cell or head and neck cancer. In three patients, partial responses were observed, one with hepatocellular carcinoma and two with cutaneous melanoma. Study-wide results and caveats: CD8+ T cells (on average) carried more expanded clones than CD4+ T cells.

A word on this clone: Its antigen is not known.

The table came from immunoSEQ multiplex PCR; TCRdb's copy has only in-frame clones and leaves some out. The sample has about 60,000 clones; about nine tenths are singletons. This sequence originates from an adult with an advanced solid tumor such as melanoma, head and neck, liver or kidney cancer. The source was CD4+ or CD8+ T cells sorted from blood, collected in a trial of the OX40 agonist ivuxolimab.

In DNA form, the CDR3 reads TGTGCCAGCAGCTTAGGTAATAGCAGGGTGACTGAAGCTTTCTTT. The encoded protein is CASSLGNSRVTEAFF. This rearrangement joins TRBV7-2 to TRBJ1-1; D is possibly TRBD1 (5 bases). CDR3 length: 15 amino acids. CDR1 SGHTA and CDR2 FQGNSA come from the germline V gene. Trimming left V 1 base short and J 5 bases short, with 14 bases between.